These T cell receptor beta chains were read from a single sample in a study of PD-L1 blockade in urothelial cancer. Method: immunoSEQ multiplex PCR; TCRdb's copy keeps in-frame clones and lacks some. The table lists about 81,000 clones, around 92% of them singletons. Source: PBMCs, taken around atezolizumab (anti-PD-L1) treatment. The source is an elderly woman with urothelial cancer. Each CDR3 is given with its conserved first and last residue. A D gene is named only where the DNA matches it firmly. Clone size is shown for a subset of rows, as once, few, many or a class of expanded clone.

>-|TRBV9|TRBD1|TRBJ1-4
CASSVAGTANEKLFF
TGTGCCAGCAGCGTAGCCGGGACAGCGAATGAAAAACTGTTTTTT
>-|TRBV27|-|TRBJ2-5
CASSFWSSQETQYF
TGTGCCAGCAGTTTCTGGAGTTCCCAAGAGACCCAGTACTTC
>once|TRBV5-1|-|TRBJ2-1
CASSLGDVGVLQQFF
TGCGCCAGCAGCTTGGGGGATGTAGGGGTTTTACAGCAGTTCTTC
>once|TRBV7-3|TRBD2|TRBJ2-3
CASRRTSGTDTQYF
TGTGCCAGCAGGAGGACTAGCGGCACAGATACGCAGTATTTT
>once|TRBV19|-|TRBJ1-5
CASSISDRTSNQPQHF
TGTGCCAGTAGTATATCGGACAGAACCTCCAATCAGCCCCAGCATTTT
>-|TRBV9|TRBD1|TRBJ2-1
CASSVGDRVVPAEQFF
TGTGCCAGCAGCGTAGGGGACAGGGTAGTACCAGCGGAGCAGTTCTTC
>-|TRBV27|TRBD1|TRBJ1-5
CASSPTGNPPQPQHF
TGTGCCAGCAGTCCGACAGGGAACCCTCCTCAGCCCCAGCATTTT
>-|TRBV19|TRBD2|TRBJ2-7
CASSAIAGFYEQYF
TGTGCCAGTAGTGCGATAGCGGGATTCTACGAGCAGTACTTC
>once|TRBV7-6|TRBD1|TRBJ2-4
CASSPRQGATKNIQYF
TGTGCCAGCAGCCCCCGACAGGGCGCGACCAAAAACATTCAGTACTTC
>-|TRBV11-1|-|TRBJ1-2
CASSLQGGWHGYTF
TGTGCCAGCAGCCTCCAGGGAGGGTGGCATGGCTACACCTTC
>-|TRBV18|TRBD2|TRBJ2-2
CASSPPGTSGSTGELFF
TGTGCCAGCTCACCACCCGGGACTAGCGGGAGCACCGGGGAGCTGTTTTTT
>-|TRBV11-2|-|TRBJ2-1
CASSLGGQRPYNEQFF
TGTGCCAGCAGCTTAGGGGGGCAGAGACCTTACAATGAGCAGTTCTTC
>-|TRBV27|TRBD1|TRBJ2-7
CASRPEGTGIYEQYF
TGTGCCAGCAGGCCAGAAGGGACAGGTATCTACGAGCAGTACTTC
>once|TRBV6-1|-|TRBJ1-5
CASRLTAYSNQPQHF
TGTGCCAGCAGATTGACAGCTTATAGCAATCAGCCCCAGCATTTT
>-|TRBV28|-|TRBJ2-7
CASSLNPAGTYEQYF
TGTGCCAGCAGTTTGAACCCAGCAGGGACCTACGAGCAGTACTTC
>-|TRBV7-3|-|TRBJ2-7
CASSLSGRGNEQYF
TGTGCCAGCAGCTTGTCCGGGAGAGGGAACGAGCAGTACTTC
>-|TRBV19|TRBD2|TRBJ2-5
CASRPHLAGGSETQYF
TGTGCCAGTAGGCCACATCTAGCGGGAGGGTCAGAGACCCAGTACTTC
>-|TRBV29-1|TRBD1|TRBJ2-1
CSVDGTGDNEQFF
TGCAGCGTTGATGGGACAGGGGACAATGAGCAGTTCTTC
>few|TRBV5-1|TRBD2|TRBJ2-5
CASSWTSGETQYF
TGCGCCAGCAGCTGGACTAGCGGAGAGACCCAGTACTTC
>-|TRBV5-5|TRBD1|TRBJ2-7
CASSTDLGTGTNEQYF
TGTGCCAGCAGCACGGACCTCGGGACAGGGACCAACGAGCAGTACTTC
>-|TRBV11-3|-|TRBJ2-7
CASSLHTSYEQYF
TGTGCCAGCAGCCTTCATACTAGCTACGAGCAGTACTTC
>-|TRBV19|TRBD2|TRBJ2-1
CASSREVARYNEQFF
TGTGCCAGTAGCCGGGAGGTAGCGAGGTACAATGAGCAGTTCTTC
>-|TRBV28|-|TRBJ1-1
CASSPVVLTEAFF
TGTGCCAGCAGCCCGGTGGTTTTGACTGAAGCTTTCTTT
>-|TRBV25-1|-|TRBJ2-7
CASSERGLSYEQYF
TGTGCCAGCAGTGAACGAGGGCTCTCCTACGAGCAGTACTTC
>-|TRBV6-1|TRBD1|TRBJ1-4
CASSVSRGRGFF
TGTGCCAGCAGTGTGTCGAGGGGGCGCGGGTTTTTT
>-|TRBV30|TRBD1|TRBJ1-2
CAWRADRGHYGYTF
TGTGCCTGGAGAGCGGACAGGGGTCACTATGGCTACACCTTC
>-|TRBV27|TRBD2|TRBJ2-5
CASSPGGWGETQYF
TGTGCCAGCAGTCCGGGAGGGTGGGGGGAGACCCAGTACTTC
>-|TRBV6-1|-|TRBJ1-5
CASSERMARTNQPQHF
TGTGCCAGCAGTGAAAGGATGGCAAGGACAAATCAGCCCCAGCATTTT
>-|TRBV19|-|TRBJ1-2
CASSIPGFGYTF
TGTGCCAGTAGTATTCCAGGGTTTGGCTACACCTTC
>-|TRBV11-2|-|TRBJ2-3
CASSTGGGRGKSTDTQYF
TGTGCCAGCAGCACCGGGGGGGGCAGGGGGAAAAGCACAGATACGCAGTATTTT
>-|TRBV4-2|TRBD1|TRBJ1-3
CASSRNQGASGNTIYF
TGTGCCAGCAGCCGGAATCAGGGGGCTTCTGGAAACACCATATATTTT
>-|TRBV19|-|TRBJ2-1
CASASRSTPYNEQFF
TGTGCCAGTGCTTCACGGAGCACCCCCTACAATGAGCAGTTCTTC
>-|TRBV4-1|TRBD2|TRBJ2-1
CASSPQRTSGSSEQFF
TGCGCCAGCAGTCCTCAGCGGACTAGCGGGAGTAGTGAGCAGTTCTTC
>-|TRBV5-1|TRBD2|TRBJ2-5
CASSLVLAGEETQYF
TGCGCCAGCAGCTTGGTTCTAGCGGGGGAAGAGACCCAGTACTTC
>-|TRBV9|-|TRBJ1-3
CASSVDPGGNTIYF
TGTGCCAGCAGCGTAGATCCAGGGGGAAACACCATATATTTT
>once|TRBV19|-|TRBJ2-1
CASSIGGQPPLNEQFF
TGTGCCAGTAGTATAGGCGGACAGCCACCTCTCAATGAGCAGTTCTTC
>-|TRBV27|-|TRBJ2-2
CASSSWGSGNTGELFF
TGTGCCAGCAGCTCCTGGGGTAGCGGGAACACCGGGGAGCTGTTTTTT
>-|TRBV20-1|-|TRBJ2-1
CSARDKKGEFF
TGCAGTGCTAGAGATAAAAAGGGGGAGTTCTTC
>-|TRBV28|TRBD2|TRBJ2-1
CASSSPGGGRRYNEQFF
TGTGCCAGCAGTTCTCCGGGGGGAGGGAGGCGATACAATGAGCAGTTCTTC
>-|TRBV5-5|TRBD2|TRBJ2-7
CASSLELASYYEQYF
TGTGCCAGCAGCTTGGAACTAGCGAGCTACTACGAGCAGTACTTC
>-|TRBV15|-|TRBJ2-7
CATSRDSAVPESEQYF
TGTGCCACCAGCAGAGATTCTGCGGTTCCCGAGTCCGAGCAGTACTTC
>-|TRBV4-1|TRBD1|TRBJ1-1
CASSLSGTGVTEAFF
TGCGCCAGCAGCCTATCAGGGACAGGGGTGACTGAAGCTTTCTTT
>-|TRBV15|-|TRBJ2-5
CATSRAGAGVGETQYF
TGTGCCACCAGCAGAGCCGGGGCAGGGGTAGGGGAGACCCAGTACTTC